This TCR beta chain was identified during a study of OX40 agonist ivuxolimab in advanced cancers. Assay used: immunoSEQ multiplex PCR; TCRdb lists only in-frame clones, some missing. The sample yields about 28,000 clones, 85% to 95% seen once. The germline CDR1 and CDR2 sequences are SGHTA and FQGTGA. V trimming: 4 bases; J trimming: 0 bases; junction bases outside the gene matches: 6. CDR3 length: 17 residues. This clone was counted a single time. The chain is built from TRBV7-3 and TRBJ2-1, with 10 bases aligning to TRBD2. This clonotype was sampled from an adult with an advanced solid tumor such as melanoma, head and neck, liver or kidney cancer. The sequencing used CD4+ or CD8+ T cells sorted from blood, collected in a trial of the OX40 agonist ivuxolimab. This CDR3 reads CASSYRPSGSSYNEQFF. CDR3 sequence (DNA): TGTGCCAGCAGCTACCGTCCTAGCGGGAGCTCCTACAATGAGCAGTTCTTC.